The 5 T cell receptor beta chains listed next were all sequenced from one sample in a study of T-cell memory formation after mild COVID-19. TCRdb fed the 5' RACE reads into MiXCR, producing one record per CDR3 protein. Among approximately 150,000 distinct CDR3 sequences listed, 10% to 15% were seen once. Material for sequencing was PBMCs or a T cell subset sorted from them (not recorded which). All receptors come from a young man who had mild COVID-19 (a few samples of this study predate the infection). Cell type and time point are not known.

This sequence joins TRBV4-1 and TRBJ2-5; no firm D call. Germline CDR1 and CDR2: MGHRA and YSYEKL. Between the trimmed V and J ends, which lost 4 bases and 4 bases, there was a span of 13 bases. This CDR3 spans 14 amino acids. The CDR3 sequence: CASSLNPTGETQYF. CDR3 nucleotide sequence: TGCGCCAGCAGCCTTAACCCCACCGGAGAGACCCAGTACTTC.

This clonotype was counted a few times. The chain carries TRBV6-1 and TRBJ2-1; D is ambiguous. V was clipped by 5 bases and J by 8 bases, with 10 bases between them. Germline CDR1 is MNHNS and CDR2 is SASEGT. The CDR3 extends over 12 amino acids. CDR3 protein: CASSQRSDEQFF. DNA for the CDR3: TGTGCCAGCAGTCAGAGATCCGATGAGCAGTTCTTC.

This chain joins TRBV10-3 and TRBJ1-5; D unresolved. Per the germline V gene, CDR1 is ENHRY and CDR2 is SYGVKD. The CDR3 runs to 13 residues. Deletions cut 4 bases from V and 5 bases from J, with 9 bases between. CDR3 protein: CAISAGLHQPQHF. The CDR3 region has the DNA TGTGCCATCAGTGCTGGGTTGCATCAGCCCCAGCATTTT.

This clonotype has ten or more counts. J is TRBJ1-2 and V is TRBV29-1; tentative D call: TRBD1 (6 bases). Germline V gene data show CDR1 as SQVTM and CDR2 as ANQGSEA. CDR3 length equals 15 residues. The V end lost 1 base, the J end lost 8 bases, and 20 bases lay between the germline ends. This CDR3 is CSVEVLRQDPRGYTF. In nucleotides, the CDR3 is TGCAGCGTTGAAGTCCTCAGACAGGACCCTCGGGGCTACACCTTC.

This clonotype was seen many times. The rearrangement joins TRBV6-5 to TRBJ2-5, with TRBD2 as a possible D gene (5 bases). This CDR3 region has 14 residues. Germline CDR1 reads MNHEY; CDR2 reads SVGAGI. V was clipped by 8 bases and J by 5 bases, with 18 bases between them. DNA for the CDR3: TGTGCCAGCCGAAAAGGGCTAGCTGCTGAGACCCAGTACTTC. This gives the protein CASRKGLAAETQYF.